This passage covers 26 T cell receptor beta chains from one sample sequenced in a study of T cell clonality in common variable immunodeficiency. Study outcomes and limitations: Reportedly, TCR beta sequences from common variable immunodeficiency showed fewer deletions and N-nucleotide insertions.

Clones were sequenced by immunoSEQ multiplex PCR, and TCRdb holds only the in-frame ones, with some missing. The repertoire table contains about 15,000 clones. These receptors have no identified antigens. The sequenced sample consisted of peripheral blood mononuclear cells. Source of these receptors: a human donor with common variable immunodeficiency.

In the case of this clone: The missing CDR3 end, 3 residues past where the read stops, is filled in from the germline J gene. The rearrangement links TRBV7-3 to TRBJ2-2; TRBD2 agrees at 9 bases. The CDR3 is 17 amino acids. The junction had 14 bases not matched to a gene; V was cut back by 5 bases and J by 7 bases. Germline V lookup: CDR1 SGHTA, CDR2 FQGTGA. Partial CDR3 DNA: TGTGCCAGCAGCCCCGCCGGTTTGCGGGGGGGGATCGGGGAG. Translated, it gives CASSPAGLRGGIGE. The entire CDR3 is CASSPAGLRGGIGELFF.

A note on this clone: The CDR3 end lies 3 residues beyond the end of the read and is filled in from the germline J gene. The chain joins TRBV19 to TRBJ1-1, with 9 bases aligning to TRBD1. Germline lookup yields CDR1 LNHDA and CDR2 SQIVND (reference sequence). The junction had 6 bases not matched to a gene; V was cut back by 6 bases and J by 4 bases. This CDR3 contains 14 residues. Partial CDR3 DNA: TGTGCCAGTAGGAACCGACAGGGGGGCACTGAA. Protein sequence: CASRNRQGGTE. The entire CDR3 is CASRNRQGGTEAFF.

Judged by frequency, this clone is medium-sized. The read ends 3 residues before the CDR3 terminus; that terminus is restored from the germline J gene. This chain connects TRBV7-8 to TRBJ2-1, with D possibly being TRBD1 (6 bases). Germline lookup yields CDR1 SGHVS and CDR2 FQNEAQ. The ends were cut back, 5 bases at V and 6 bases at J, with 8 bases in the middle. The CDR3 covers 12 residues. The sequenced part of the CDR3 DNA is TGTGCCAGCAGCCGACAGGTCAATGAG. It translates to CASSRQVNE. The entire CDR3 is CASSRQVNEQFF.

Notes on this clone: Read data end 3 residues before the CDR3 end; the end is taken from the germline J gene. This chain links TRBV29-1 with TRBJ1-1, with D maybe TRBD1 (5 bases). This CDR3 contains 10 residues. Germline V gives CDR1 SQVTM, CDR2 ANQGSEA. Incomplete CDR3 DNA: TGCAGCGTTGAGGAAGGGGCG. Its translation is CSVEEGA. The complete CDR3 reads CSVEEGAAFF.

As for this clone: The CDR3 end is not reached by the read, which stops 3 residues before it; the germline J gene fills it in. This sequence joins TRBV2 and TRBJ1-5; D possibly corresponds to TRBD1 (5 bases). V dropped 3 bases and J dropped 5 bases, with 11 bases sitting between them. CDR1 is SNHLY, CDR2 FYNNEI, per germline. The CDR3 length is 14 residues. The sequenced part of the CDR3 DNA is TGTGCCAGCAGTGATTGGGTCAGGGATCAGCCC. Its translation: CASSDWVRDQP. The complete CDR3 protein is CASSDWVRDQPQHF.

For this clone: The CDR3 end falls 3 residues outside the read, so it is completed with the germline J gene. The chain carries TRBV7-2 and TRBJ2-5; D unresolved. CDR3 length: 13 amino acids. The V gene's germline CDR1 is SGHTA and CDR2 FQGNSA. CDR3 sequence: CASSLAATDTQYF. The sequenced part of the CDR3 DNA is TGTGCCAGCAGCTTAGCGGCCACCGATACC. Variable domain in full (rest from reference TRBV7-2 and TRBJ2-5): GAGVSQSPSNKVTEKGKDVELRCDPISGHTALYWYRQSLGQGLEFLIYFQGNSAPDKSGLPSDRFSAERTGGSVSTLTIQRTQQEDSAVYLCASSLAATDTQYFGPGTRLLVL.

A remark on this clone: The read halts 3 residues ahead of the CDR3 end, with the missing end drawn from the germline J gene. The chain employs TRBV5-1 and TRBJ1-1; TRBD1 matches at 12 bases. The CDR3 runs to 16 residues. Germline V gene lookup returns CDR1 SGHRS and CDR2 YFSETQ. The part of the CDR3 DNA that was read is TGCGCCAGCAGCGGGGACCCCGGGACAGGGGGCGAAGAA. Its translation is CASSGDPGTGGEE. The entire CDR3 reads CASSGDPGTGGEEAFF.

The CDR3 protein is CAWSASRTGVVKGYTF. CDR3 DNA, as far as it was read: TGTGCCTGGAGTGCGTCACGGACAGGGGTAGTGAAGGGC. This sequence joins TRBV30 and TRBJ1-2, with 9 bases that match TRBD1. The read ends 3 residues before the CDR3 terminus; that terminus is restored from the germline J gene. The CDR3 covers 16 residues. The germline V gene encodes CDR1 GTSNPN and CDR2 SVGIG (reference sequence). The entire variable domain, with the rest obtained from reference TRBV30 and TRBJ1-2, is as follows: SQTIHQWPATLVQPVGSPLSLECTVEGTSNPNLYWYRQAAGRGLQLLFYSVGIGQISSEVPQNLSASRPQDRQFILSSKKLLLSDSGFYLCAWSASRTGVVKGYTFGSGTRLTVV.

Details on this clone: The CDR3 extends 3 residues past the end of the read, so its final part is completed from the germline J gene. The rearrangement uses TRBV7-9 and TRBJ2-1; the D is unclear. The CDR3 has 12 residues. V lost 3 bases and J lost 8, with 8 bases in between. Germline loops: CDR1 SEHNR, CDR2 FQNEAQ (reference sequence). CDR3 DNA (partial): TGTGCCAGCAGCTTCGATTACTATGAG. It yields the protein CASSFDYYE. In full, the CDR3 reads CASSFDYYEQFF.

Of note for this clone: The read finishes 3 residues shy of the CDR3 end, and the germline J gene is used to complete it. The rearrangement uses TRBV30 and TRBJ2-2; D might be TRBD1 (6 bases). Per germline, CDR1 GTSNPN and CDR2 SVGIG (reference sequence). Between the trimmed V and J ends, which lost 0 bases and 6 bases, there was a span of 17 bases. This CDR3 has 16 amino acids. CDR3 DNA (partial): TGTGCCTGGAGTGTACCTTTGGCCCAGGGGTCCGGGGAG. It translates to CAWSVPLAQGSGE. The full CDR3 sequence reads CAWSVPLAQGSGELFF.

About this clone itself: Read data end 3 residues before the CDR3 end; the end is taken from the germline J gene. The rearrangement links TRBV20-1 to TRBJ2-2; possible D gene TRBD2, 6 bases. Trimming removed 5 bases at V and 4 bases at J, with 14 bases between. This CDR3 is 14 amino acids long. In germline, CDR1 is DFQATT, CDR2 SNEGSKA (reference sequence). The CDR3 sequence: CSAYGPRGTGELFF. CDR3 DNA (partial): TGCAGTGCTTACGGACCGCGGGGCACCGGGGAG.

Note on this clone: The DNA ends 3 residues before the CDR3 does, and the rest of the CDR3 is filled in from the germline J gene. The rearrangement uses TRBV7-2 and TRBJ2-5, with D uncertain. V lost 7 bases to trimming and J lost 4 bases, with 19 bases between them. Looked up from germline, CDR1 is SGHTA and CDR2 is FQGNSA. The CDR3 sequence is 15 residues long. Partial CDR3 DNA: TGTGCCAGCACCCCGAAGGGCCCCGTGGGAGAGACC. It encodes CASTPKGPVGET. The full CDR3 reads CASTPKGPVGETQYF.

Worth noting for this clone: The read comes to an end 3 residues before the CDR3 does, leaving the germline J gene to fill in the end. This chain links TRBV19 with TRBJ2-5; maybe TRBD2 (5 bases). The ends were cut back, 3 bases at V and 1 base at J, with 6 bases in the middle. Per the germline V gene, CDR1 is LNHDA and CDR2 is SQIVND (reference sequence). The length of the CDR3 is 13 residues. Here the CDR3 reads CASSIEGQETQYF. CDR3 DNA (partial): TGTGCCAGTAGTATCGAGGGCCAAGAGACC.

About this clone: The read terminates 3 residues before the CDR3 end, so the remaining end is supplied by the germline J gene. The genes are TRBV7-9 and TRBJ2-7; TRBD2 matches at 13 bases. The CDR3 length is 15 residues. Germline loops: CDR1 SEHNR, CDR2 FQNEAQ (reference sequence). V gave up 5 bases and J gave up 5 bases; unmatched junction bases: 6. Incomplete CDR3 DNA: TGTGCCAGCAGCGTGACTAGCGGGGGGCGGGACGAG. It yields the protein CASSVTSGGRDE. The whole CDR3 region reads CASSVTSGGRDEQYF.

According to its frequency, this clone is medium-sized. Here the CDR3 reads CASSFSTGDQPQHF. CDR3 DNA, as far as it was read: TGTGCCAGCAGTTTTTCGACAGGGGATCAGCCC. V gene TRBV7-9 combines with J gene TRBJ1-5; TRBD1 agrees at 8 bases. The read ends 3 residues shy of where the CDR3 ends; the end is completed using the germline J gene. CDR3 length: 14 amino acids. Germline-derived CDR1 and CDR2 are SEHNR and FQNEAQ (reference sequence). Unmatched junction bases numbered 6, after V lost 6 bases and J lost 5 bases. Full variable domain (missing parts from reference TRBV7-9 and TRBJ1-5): DTGVSQNPRHKITKRGQNVTFRCDPISEHNRLYWYRQTLGQGPEFLTYFQNEAQLEKSRLLSDRFSAERPKGSFSTLEIQRTEQGDSAMYLCASSFSTGDQPQHFGDGTRLSIL.

Turning to this clone: The read terminates 3 residues before the CDR3 end, so the remaining end is supplied by the germline J gene. The chain recombines TRBV20-1 with TRBJ1-2; D might be TRBD1 (5 bases). Germline assignment: CDR1 DFQATT and CDR2 SNEGSKA (reference sequence). This CDR3 contains 17 residues. V lost 0 bases and J 6 bases, leaving 23 bases between the germline ends. Incomplete CDR3 DNA: TGCAGTGCTAGAGATCTGGGGGACTTCGGCCTCGCGCATGGC. It is translated as CSARDLGDFGLAHG. The complete CDR3 reads CSARDLGDFGLAHGYTF.

This clone is labeled medium-sized based on frequency. From the germline J gene comes the end of the CDR3, since the read stops 3 residues before it. The gene calls are TRBV12-3 or TRBV12-4 and TRBJ1-4, with 11 nucleotides matching TRBD1. The CDR3 sequence is 13 residues long. J gave up 7 bases and V 8 bases, and 3 bases lay outside the gene matches. CDR3: CASRTGGGEKLFF. CDR3 DNA, as far as it was read: TGTGCCAGCCGGACAGGGGGCGGTGAAAAA.

By frequency, this clone registers medium-sized. The sequenced fragment ends 3 residues before the CDR3 boundary, so the rest is inferred from the germline J gene. V and J are TRBV2 and TRBJ2-7, with no clear D. Trimming took 6 bases from V and 6 from J, leaving 12 bases between them. The CDR3 consists of 12 residues. The germline V gene has CDR1 SNHLY and CDR2 FYNNEI. The CDR3 DNA, read in part, is TGTGCCAGCAGACCCATCCCCGGCGAG. It encodes CASRPIPGE. The CDR3 as a whole reads CASRPIPGEQYF.

In regard to this clone: The read gets to within 3 residues of the CDR3 end, and the germline J gene fills in the rest. The chain couples TRBV6-2 or TRBV6-3 to TRBJ2-4; TRBD1 is a possible D gene (6 bases). The germline gives CDR1 MNHEY, CDR2 SVGEGT. Trimming took off 6 bases at V and 1 base at J, with 13 bases between the two ends. The CDR3 is 15 amino acids. The sequenced CDR3 bases are TGTGCCAGCAGAAAACAGGGAAATGCCAAAAACATT. Amino acids: CASRKQGNAKNI. The CDR3 in full is CASRKQGNAKNIQYF.

In the case of this clone: Read sequence stops 3 residues before the CDR3 end, and the germline J gene provides the missing end. This chain uses TRBV18 with TRBJ2-7, with D maybe TRBD2 (6 bases). Germline assignment: CDR1 KGHSH and CDR2 LQKENI. The CDR3 is 13 amino acids. The V gene lost 6 bases and the J gene lost 4 bases, with 13 bases spanning the gap. CDR3 region: CASSRGLQYEQYF. The DNA read from the CDR3 is TGTGCCAGCTCCCGGGGGTTACAATACGAG.

With regard to this clone: Read sequence stops 3 residues before the CDR3 end, and the germline J gene provides the missing end. The chain uses TRBV30 and TRBJ1-1; 11 bases agree with TRBD1. This CDR3 comprises 12 residues. The ends lost 8 bases at V and 5 bases at J; junction bases unmatched: 4. Germline V CDR1 and CDR2: GTSNPN, SVGIG (reference sequence). CDR3 in amino acids: CAVDRGQTEAFF. The covered CDR3 bases are TGTGCCGTGGACAGGGGGCAGACTGAA.

About this clone: From the germline J gene comes the end of the CDR3, since the read stops 3 residues before it. This chain uses TRBV19 with TRBJ2-2, with 9 bases fitting TRBD1. V lost 7 bases, J lost 5 bases, and 5 bases stayed unmatched. CDR3 length: 14 amino acids. The V gene's germline CDR1 is LNHDA and CDR2 SQIVND (reference sequence). The CDR3: CASTGTGRTGELFF. The CDR3 bases that were read are TGTGCCAGTACCGGGACAGGGAGGACCGGGGAG.

With regard to this clone: The read finishes 3 residues shy of the CDR3 end, and the germline J gene is used to complete it. The V and J genes are TRBV20-1 and TRBJ1-4; 7 bases fit TRBD1. CDR1 and CDR2 from the germline V gene are DFQATT and SNEGSKA (reference sequence). V shed 5 bases and J 5 bases; nucleotides not matched to a gene: 5. The CDR3 has 13 residues. The DNA read from the CDR3 is TGCAGTGCTTCCAGGGGGTCCAATGAAAAA. Protein product: CSASRGSNEK. The whole CDR3 is CSASRGSNEKLFF.

As to this clone: The read gets to within 3 residues of the CDR3 end, and the germline J gene fills in the rest. The chain links TRBV7-9 to TRBJ2-5, with 8 bases aligning to TRBD2. Trimming at V came to 3 bases and at J to 1 base, leaving 4 bases not matched to a gene. Germline V gene sequence: CDR1 SEHNR, CDR2 FQNEAQ (reference sequence). The CDR3 covers 15 residues. CDR3 DNA (partial): TGTGCCAGCAGCTTCCAGCGGGGGTCCCAAGAGACC. Translated, it gives CASSFQRGSQET. The full CDR3 protein reads CASSFQRGSQETQYF.

As to this clone: The read is 3 residues too short to cover the CDR3 end, so that end is filled in from the germline J gene. The V call is TRBV20-1, the J call TRBJ2-3; a weak D match, TRBD2 (5 bases). Trimming shortened V by 0 bases and J by 2 bases, and 15 bases separated the two germline ends. CDR1 and CDR2 from the germline V gene are DFQATT and SNEGSKA (reference sequence). This CDR3 is 16 amino acids long. Incomplete CDR3 DNA: TGCAGTGCTAGAGATCGATTGAGCGGAAACACAGATACG. It translates to CSARDRLSGNTDT. The whole CDR3 protein is CSARDRLSGNTDTQYF.

Remarks on this clone: Read coverage stops 3 residues before the CDR3 terminus; the germline J gene supplies the remainder. The V gene is TRBV19, the J gene TRBJ1-3; maybe TRBD1 (6 bases). The CDR3 loop spans 15 amino acids. Germline loops: CDR1 LNHDA, CDR2 SQIVND (reference sequence). Trimming cost V 3 bases and J 4 bases, with 13 bases left between them. CDR3 DNA, as far as it was read: TGTGCCAGTAGTATGCAGACAGGAGAAGGAAACACC. Translation gives CASSMQTGEGNT. The entire CDR3 protein is CASSMQTGEGNTIYF.